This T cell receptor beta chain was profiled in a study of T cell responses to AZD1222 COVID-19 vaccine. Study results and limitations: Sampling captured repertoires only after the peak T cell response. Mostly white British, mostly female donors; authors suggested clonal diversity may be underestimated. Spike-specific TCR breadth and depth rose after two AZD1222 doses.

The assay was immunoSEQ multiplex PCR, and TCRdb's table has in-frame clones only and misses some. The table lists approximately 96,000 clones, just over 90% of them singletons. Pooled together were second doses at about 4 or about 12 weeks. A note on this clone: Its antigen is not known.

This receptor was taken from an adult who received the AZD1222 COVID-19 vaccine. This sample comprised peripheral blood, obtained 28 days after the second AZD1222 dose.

The CDR3 region is CASSQELANYGYTF. The CDR3 DNA follows: TGTGCCAGCAGCCAAGAGTTGGCTAACTATGGCTACACCTTC. The chain links TRBV4-2 to TRBJ1-2; D unclear. Trimming stripped 0 bases from V and 0 bases from J, with 5 bases between. This CDR3 region has 14 residues. The germline gives CDR1 LGHNA, CDR2 YNFKEQ.